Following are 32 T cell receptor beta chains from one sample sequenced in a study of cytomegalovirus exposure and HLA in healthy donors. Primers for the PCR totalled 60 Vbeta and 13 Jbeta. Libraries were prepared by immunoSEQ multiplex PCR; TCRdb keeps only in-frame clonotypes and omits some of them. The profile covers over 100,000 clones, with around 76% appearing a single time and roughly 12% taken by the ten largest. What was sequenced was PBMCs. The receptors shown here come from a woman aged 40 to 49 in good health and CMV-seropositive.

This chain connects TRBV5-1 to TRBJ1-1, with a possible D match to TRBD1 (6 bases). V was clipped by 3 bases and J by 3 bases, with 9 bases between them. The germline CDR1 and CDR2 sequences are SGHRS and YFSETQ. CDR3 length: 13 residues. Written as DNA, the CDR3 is TGCGCCAGCAGCTCTAACAGGGACACTGAAGCTTTCTTT. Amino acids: CASSSNRDTEAFF.

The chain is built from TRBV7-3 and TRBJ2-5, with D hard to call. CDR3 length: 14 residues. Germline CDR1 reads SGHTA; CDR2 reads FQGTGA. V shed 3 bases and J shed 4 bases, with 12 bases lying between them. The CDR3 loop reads CASSLGAGAETQYF. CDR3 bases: TGTGCCAGCAGCTTGGGCGCAGGCGCAGAGACCCAGTACTTC.

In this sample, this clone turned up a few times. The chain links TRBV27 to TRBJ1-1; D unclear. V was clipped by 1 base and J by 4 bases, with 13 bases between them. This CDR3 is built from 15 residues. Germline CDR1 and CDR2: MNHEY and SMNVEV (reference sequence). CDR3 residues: CASSLLPGPVTEAFF. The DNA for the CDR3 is TGTGCCAGCAGTTTATTGCCAGGTCCGGTCACTGAAGCTTTCTTT.

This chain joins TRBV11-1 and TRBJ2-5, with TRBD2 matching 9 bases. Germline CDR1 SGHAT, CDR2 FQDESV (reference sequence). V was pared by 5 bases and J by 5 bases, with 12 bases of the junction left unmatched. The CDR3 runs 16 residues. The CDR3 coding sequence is TGTGCCAGCAGCATATCTAGCGGGGCCCCTTCGGAGACCCAGTACTTC. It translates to CASSISSGAPSETQYF.

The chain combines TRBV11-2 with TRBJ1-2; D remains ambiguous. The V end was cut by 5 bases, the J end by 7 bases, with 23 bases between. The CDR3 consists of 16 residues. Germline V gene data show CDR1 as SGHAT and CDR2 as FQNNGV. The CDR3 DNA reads TGTGCCAGCAGCAGTTTACCCCTTGGGCCTGTATCTGGCTACACCTTC. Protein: CASSSLPLGPVSGYTF.

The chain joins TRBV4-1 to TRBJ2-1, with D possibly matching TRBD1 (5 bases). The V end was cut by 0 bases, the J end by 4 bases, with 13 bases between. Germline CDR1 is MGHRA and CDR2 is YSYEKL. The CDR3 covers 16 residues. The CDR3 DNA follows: TGCGCCAGCAGCCAAGATGAGAACAGGAGATACAATGAGCAGTTCTTC. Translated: CASSQDENRRYNEQFF.

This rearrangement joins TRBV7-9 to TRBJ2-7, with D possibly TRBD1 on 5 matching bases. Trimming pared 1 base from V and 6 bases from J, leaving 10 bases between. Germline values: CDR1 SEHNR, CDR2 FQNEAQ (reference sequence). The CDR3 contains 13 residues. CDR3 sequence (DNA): TGTGCCAGCAGCTTAGGGGGCCGGAGCGAGCAGTACTTC. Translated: CASSLGGRSEQYF.

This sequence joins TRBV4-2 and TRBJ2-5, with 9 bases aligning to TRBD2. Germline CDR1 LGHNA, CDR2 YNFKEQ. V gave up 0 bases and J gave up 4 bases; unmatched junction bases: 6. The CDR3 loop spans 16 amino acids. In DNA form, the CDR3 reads TGTGCCAGCAGCCAAGATACAGCGGGGGGAGGAGAGACCCAGTACTTC. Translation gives CASSQDTAGGGETQYF.

The CDR3 region is CASILPTGDRERSGANVLTF. Written as DNA, the CDR3 is TGCGCCAGCATCTTACCTACTGGCGACAGGGAAAGATCTGGGGCCAACGTCCTGACTTTC. The V gene is TRBV23-1, the J gene TRBJ2-6, with 7 bases lining up with TRBD1. TRBV23-1 is marked as an open reading frame, function uncertain. Trimming took 7 bases from V and 1 from J; bases not matched to a gene: 19. This CDR3 spans 20 amino acids.

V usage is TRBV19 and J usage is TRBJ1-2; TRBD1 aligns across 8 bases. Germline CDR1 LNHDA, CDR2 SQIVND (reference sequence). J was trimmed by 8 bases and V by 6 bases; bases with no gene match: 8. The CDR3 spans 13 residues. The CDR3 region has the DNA TGTGCCAGTAGGAGTCAACAGGGGGGAGGCTACACCTTC. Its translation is CASRSQQGGGYTF.

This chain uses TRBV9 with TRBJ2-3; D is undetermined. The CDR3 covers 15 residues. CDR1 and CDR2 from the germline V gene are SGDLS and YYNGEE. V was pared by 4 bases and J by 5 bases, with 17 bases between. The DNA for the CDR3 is TGTGCCAGCAGCCCCCGAATTCACTCGCAAGATACGCAGTATTTT. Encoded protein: CASSPRIHSQDTQYF.

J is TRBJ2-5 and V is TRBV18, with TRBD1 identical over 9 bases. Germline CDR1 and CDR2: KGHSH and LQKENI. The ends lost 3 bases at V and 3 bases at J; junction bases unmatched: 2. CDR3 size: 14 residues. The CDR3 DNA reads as TGTGCCAGCTCACCGACAGGGGGTAAAGAGACCCAGTACTTC. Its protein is CASSPTGGKETQYF.

The CDR3 sequence is CAGTYSGGAEDTQYF. The CDR3 DNA sequence: TGTGCCGGGACTTATAGCGGGGGGGCAGAAGATACGCAGTATTTT. The chain combines TRBV6-1 with TRBJ2-3; TRBD2 agrees at 11 bases. This CDR3 is built from 15 residues. V was clipped by 11 bases and J by 5 bases; unmatched bases: 12. Germline CDR1 is MNHNS and CDR2 is SASEGT.

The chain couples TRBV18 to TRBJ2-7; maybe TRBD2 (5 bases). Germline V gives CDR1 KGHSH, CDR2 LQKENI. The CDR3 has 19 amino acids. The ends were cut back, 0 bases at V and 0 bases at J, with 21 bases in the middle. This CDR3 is CASSPPKQLSGKSSYEQYF. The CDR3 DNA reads TGTGCCAGCTCACCACCTAAGCAGTTGTCGGGGAAAAGCTCCTACGAGCAGTACTTC.

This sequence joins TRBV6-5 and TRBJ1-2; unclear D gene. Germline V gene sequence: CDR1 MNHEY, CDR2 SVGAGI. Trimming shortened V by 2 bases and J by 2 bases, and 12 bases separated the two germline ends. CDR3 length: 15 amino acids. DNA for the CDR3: TGTGCCAGCAGTTACACCCGTCAGAGGAACTATGGCTACACCTTC. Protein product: CASSYTRQRNYGYTF.

CDR3 nucleotide sequence: TGCGCCAGCAGACAAGACAGCATGAACACTGAAGCTTTCTTT. It specifies CASRQDSMNTEAFF. This chain uses TRBV5-1 with TRBJ1-1; a weak D match, TRBD1 (5 bases). Between the trimmed V and J ends, which lost 5 bases and 0 bases, there was a span of 11 bases. Germline V gene lookup returns CDR1 SGHRS and CDR2 YFSETQ. The CDR3 consists of 14 residues.

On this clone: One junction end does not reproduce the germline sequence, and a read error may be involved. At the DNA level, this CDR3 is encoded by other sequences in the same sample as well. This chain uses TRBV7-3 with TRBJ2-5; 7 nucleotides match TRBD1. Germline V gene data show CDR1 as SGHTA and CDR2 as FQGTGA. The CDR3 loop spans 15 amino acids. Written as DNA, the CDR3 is TGCGCCAGCAGCCCCGAGGGACAGCCCCGAGAGACCCAGTACTTC. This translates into CASSPEGQPRETQYF.

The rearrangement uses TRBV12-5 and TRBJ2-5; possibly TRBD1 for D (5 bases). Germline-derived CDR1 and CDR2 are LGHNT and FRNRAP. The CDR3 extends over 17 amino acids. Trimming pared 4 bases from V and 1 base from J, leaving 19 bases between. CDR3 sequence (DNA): TGTGCTAGTGGTTCGCCGCTACAGGACCTCCTCCAAGAGACCCAGTACTTC. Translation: CASGSPLQDLLQETQYF.

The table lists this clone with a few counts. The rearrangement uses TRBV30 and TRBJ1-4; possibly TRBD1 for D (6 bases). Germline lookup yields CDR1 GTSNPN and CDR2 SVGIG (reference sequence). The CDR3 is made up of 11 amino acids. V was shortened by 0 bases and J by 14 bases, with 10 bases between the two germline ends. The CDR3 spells CAWSVGGGLFF. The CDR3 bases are TGTGCCTGGAGTGTTGGGGGGGGCCTGTTTTTT. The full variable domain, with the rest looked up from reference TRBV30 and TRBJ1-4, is SQTIHQWPATLVQPVGSPLSLECTVEGTSNPNLYWYRQAAGRGLQLLFYSVGIGQISSEVPQNLSASRPQDRQFILSSKKLLLSDSGFYLCAWSVGGGLFFGSGTQLSVL.

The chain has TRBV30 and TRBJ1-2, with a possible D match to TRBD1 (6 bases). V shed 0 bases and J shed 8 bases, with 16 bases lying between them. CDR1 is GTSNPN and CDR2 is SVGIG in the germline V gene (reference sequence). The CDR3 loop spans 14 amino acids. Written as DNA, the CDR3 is TGTGCCTGGAGTGTACGTGCTCTAAGGGGGGGCTACACCTTC. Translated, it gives CAWSVRALRGGYTF.

CDR3 nucleotides: TGTGCCAGCAGCTTGATCCGGGGGGGCTTTGGTACAGATACGCAGTATTTT. Amino acids: CASSLIRGGFGTDTQYF. The V call is TRBV5-5, the J call TRBJ2-3; 8 nucleotides line up with TRBD2. The germline CDR1 and CDR2 sequences are SGHKS and YYEKEE (reference sequence). The CDR3 covers 17 residues. V lost 1 base and J lost 3; bases outside the gene matches: 10.

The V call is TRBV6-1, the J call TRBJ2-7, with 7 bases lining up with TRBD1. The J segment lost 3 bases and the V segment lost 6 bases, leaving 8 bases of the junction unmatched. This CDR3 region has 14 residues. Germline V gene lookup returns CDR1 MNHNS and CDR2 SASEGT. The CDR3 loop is CASRLPGQYYEQYF. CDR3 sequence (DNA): TGTGCCAGCAGATTACCGGGACAGTACTACGAGCAGTACTTC.

The CDR3 nucleotides are TGTGCCATCAGGCCGGAGAGGAGATTCAATATCTATGGCTACACCTTC. It is translated as CAIRPERRFNIYGYTF. V gene TRBV10-3 combines with J gene TRBJ1-2; D is undetermined. Per germline, CDR1 ENHRY and CDR2 SYGVKD. With 6 bases removed from V and 4 bases from J, the gap between germline ends came to 21 bases. The CDR3 extends over 16 amino acids.

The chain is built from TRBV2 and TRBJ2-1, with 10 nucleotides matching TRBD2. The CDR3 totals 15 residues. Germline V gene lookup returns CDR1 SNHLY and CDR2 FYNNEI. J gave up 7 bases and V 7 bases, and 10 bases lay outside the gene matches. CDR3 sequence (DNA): TGTGCCAGCAAGGAGCGGGGGGGCTCTTGGAATGAGCAGTTCTTC. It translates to CASKERGGSWNEQFF.

The CDR3 DNA sequence: TGTGCCAGCCTCCGCCCGGGACTAGCGGGGCGTAATGAGCAGTTCTTC. Translating gives CASLRPGLAGRNEQFF. V and J are TRBV7-9 and TRBJ2-1, with 13 bases matching TRBD2. The V and J ends lost 8 bases and 7 bases, in that order; junction bases with no gene match: 11. The CDR3 loop spans 16 amino acids. From germline, CDR1 is SEHNR and CDR2 FQNEAQ (reference sequence). Together with reference TRBV7-9 and TRBJ2-1, the CDR3 gives the full variable domain: DTGVSQNPRHKITKRGQNVTFRCDPISEHNRLYWYRQTLGQGPEFLTYFQNEAQLEKSRLLSDRFSAERPKGSFSTLEIQRTEQGDSAMYLCASLRPGLAGRNEQFFGPGTRLTVL.

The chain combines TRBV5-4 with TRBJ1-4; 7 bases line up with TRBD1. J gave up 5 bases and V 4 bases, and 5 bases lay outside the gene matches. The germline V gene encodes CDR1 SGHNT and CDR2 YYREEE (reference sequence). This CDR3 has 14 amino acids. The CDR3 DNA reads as TGTGCCAGCAGCCGACAGGGTCAGAATGAAAAACTGTTTTTT. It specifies CASSRQGQNEKLFF. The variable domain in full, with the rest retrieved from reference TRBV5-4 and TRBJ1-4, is ETGVTQSPTHLIKTRGQQVTLRCSSQSGHNTVSWYQQALGQGPQFIFQYYREEENGRGNFPPRFSGLQFPNYSSELNVNALELDDSALYLCASSRQGQNEKLFFGSGTQLSVL.

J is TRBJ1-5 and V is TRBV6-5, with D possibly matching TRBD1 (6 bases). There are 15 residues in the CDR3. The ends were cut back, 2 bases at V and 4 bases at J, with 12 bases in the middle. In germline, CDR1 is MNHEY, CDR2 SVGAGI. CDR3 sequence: CASSYDRLGNQPQHF. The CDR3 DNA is TGTGCCAGCAGTTACGACAGGCTAGGGAATCAGCCCCAGCATTTT.

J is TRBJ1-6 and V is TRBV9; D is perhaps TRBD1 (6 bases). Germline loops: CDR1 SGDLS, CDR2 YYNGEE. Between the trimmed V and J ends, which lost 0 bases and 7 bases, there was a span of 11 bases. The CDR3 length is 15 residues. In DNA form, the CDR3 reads TGTGCCAGCAGCGTAGTGTCAGGGGACAATTCACCCCTCCACTTT. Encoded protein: CASSVVSGDNSPLHF.

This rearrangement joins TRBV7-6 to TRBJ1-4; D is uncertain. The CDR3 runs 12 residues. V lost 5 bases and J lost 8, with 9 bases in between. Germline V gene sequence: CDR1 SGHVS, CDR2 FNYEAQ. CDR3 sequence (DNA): TGTGCCAGCAGCCAAGGGAGGGAAAAACTGTTTTTT. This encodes CASSQGREKLFF.

The CDR3 region has the DNA TGTGCCATCAGTGAGTACAGTTCCTACGAGCAGTACTTC. It encodes CAISEYSSYEQYF. The chain couples TRBV10-3 to TRBJ2-7; D not resolved. There are 13 residues in the CDR3. Germline CDR1 is ENHRY and CDR2 is SYGVKD. Trimming stripped 1 base from V and 1 base from J, with 5 bases between.

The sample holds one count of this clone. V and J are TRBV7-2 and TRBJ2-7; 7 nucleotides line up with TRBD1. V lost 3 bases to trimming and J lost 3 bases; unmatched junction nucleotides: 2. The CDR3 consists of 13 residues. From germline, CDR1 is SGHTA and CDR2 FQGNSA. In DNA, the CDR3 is TGTGCCAGCAGCTTTGACAGGGACTACGAGCAGTACTTC. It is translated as CASSFDRDYEQYF.

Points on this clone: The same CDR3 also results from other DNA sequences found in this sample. The DNA of the CDR3 is TGTGCCAGCAGTGACCCGACAGGGTACACTGAAGCTTTCTTT. It codes for CASSDPTGYTEAFF. The chain combines TRBV2 with TRBJ1-1, with 7 bases lining up with TRBD1. The CDR3 is 14 amino acids. Per germline, CDR1 SNHLY and CDR2 FYNNEI. Germline trimming cut 3 bases from V and 3 bases from J; bases unmatched to any gene: 4.